Following are 20 T cell receptor beta chains from one sample sequenced in a study of cytomegalovirus exposure and HLA in healthy donors (dated by TCRdb to between 2016 and 2019). Library preparation used the immunoSEQ multiplex PCR assay. The multiplex PCR relied on a mix of 60 forward primers for TCR Vbeta segments and 13 reverse primers for TCR Jbeta segments. TCRdb limited this immuneACCESS table to in-frame rearrangements with V and J called. A share of clones is missing; checked studies link under half to unresolved V genes, and the rest is unexplained. The sample table shows 90,000 to 100,000 clones, and roughly four fifths are seen once. The ten largest clones take up roughly 3.8% of the sample. The sequenced sample consisted of PBMCs. The receptors shown here come from a man aged 45-65 years in good health and CMV-seronegative.

The chain joins TRBV13 to TRBJ1-3, with 7 nucleotides matching TRBD1. Germline V gives CDR1 PRHDT, CDR2 FYEKMQ (reference sequence). The CDR3 spans 15 residues. V was pared by 2 bases and J by 0 bases, with 1 base of the junction left unmatched. Here the CDR3 DNA reads TGTGCCAGCAGCTTATCAGGGGGCTCTGGAAACACCATATATTTT. It translates to CASSLSGGSGNTIYF.

V usage is TRBV29-1 and J usage is TRBJ1-1; a possible D gene is TRBD1 (5 bases). The ends were cut back, 3 bases at V and 4 bases at J, with 12 bases in the middle. CDR1 and CDR2 from the germline V gene are SQVTM and ANQGSEA. This CDR3 contains 13 residues. CDR3 amino acids: CSVEQGWGTEAFF. In DNA form, the CDR3 reads TGCAGCGTTGAGCAGGGATGGGGCACTGAAGCTTTCTTT.

This clone was recorded only once. The chain is built from TRBV5-1 and TRBJ2-7; D perhaps matches TRBD2 (6 bases). The CDR3 covers 15 residues. Per the germline V gene, CDR1 is SGHRS and CDR2 is YFSETQ. Trimming cost V 6 bases and J 2 bases, with 18 bases left between them. The CDR3 region has the DNA TGCGCCAGCAAATCCCAAGCGGGCCGAACCTACGAGCAGTACTTC. It codes for CASKSQAGRTYEQYF. The full variable domain, rest sourced from reference TRBV5-1 and TRBJ2-7, is KAGVTQTPRYLIKTRGQQVTLSCSPISGHRSVSWYQQTPGQGLQFLFEYFSETQRNKGNFPGRFSGRQFSNSRSEMNVSTLELGDSALYLCASKSQAGRTYEQYFGPGTRLTVT.

The V and J genes are TRBV7-9 and TRBJ2-2; 8 positions agree with TRBD2. The CDR3 is 15 residues long. V was pared by 5 bases and J by 8 bases, with 10 bases of the junction left unmatched. Germline V gene data show CDR1 as SEHNR and CDR2 as FQNEAQ (reference sequence). This chain's CDR3 is CASSAWTSPEGELFF. In DNA, the CDR3 is TGTGCCAGCAGCGCCTGGACTAGCCCCGAAGGGGAGCTGTTTTTT.

The rearrangement links TRBV15 to TRBJ2-6; 9 bases line up with TRBD1. CDR1 is LNHNV and CDR2 is YYDKDF in the germline V gene (reference sequence). This CDR3 spans 17 amino acids. The J segment lost 4 bases and the V segment lost 5 bases, leaving 9 bases of the junction unmatched. The CDR3 sequence is CATSALQGAEGANVLTF. Written as DNA, the CDR3 is TGTGCCACCAGCGCCTTACAGGGGGCAGAAGGGGCCAACGTCCTGACTTTC.

This clone occurred a few times. The gene calls are TRBV6-4 and TRBJ2-5; a possible D gene is TRBD2 (6 bases). In germline, CDR1 is MRHNA, CDR2 SNTAGT. The CDR3 has 14 residues. V was pared by 0 bases and J by 9 bases, with 14 bases between. In nucleotides, the CDR3 is TGTGCCAGCAGTGACTCCGGGGAGGCCGGGGCCCAGTACTTC. It is translated as CASSDSGEAGAQYF.

This sequence joins TRBV18 and TRBJ1-5, with D unclear. Trimming took off 2 bases at V and 7 bases at J, with 12 bases between the two ends. CDR1 is KGHSH and CDR2 is LQKENI in the germline V gene. The CDR3 has 14 amino acids. The CDR3, as DNA: TGTGCCAGCTCACCAAGTGGAGGTAAACAGCCCCAGCATTTT. Protein: CASSPSGGKQPQHF.

The rearrangement links TRBV7-2 to TRBJ2-2; a possible D gene is TRBD1 (5 bases). This CDR3 is 19 amino acids long. CDR1 and CDR2 from the germline V gene are SGHTA and FQGNSA. Trimming left V 1 base short and J 1 base short, with 19 bases between. CDR3 protein: CASSLDPGQGYMNTGELFF. The CDR3 DNA reads TGTGCCAGCAGCTTAGATCCAGGTCAGGGCTATATGAACACCGGGGAGCTGTTTTTT.

This chain links TRBV28 with TRBJ1-2, with D possibly TRBD1 on 6 matching bases. CDR3 size: 17 residues. V shed 5 bases and J shed 4 bases, with 23 bases lying between them. Germline-derived CDR1 and CDR2 are MDHEN and SYDVKM. Here the CDR3 reads CASSPSKGGGGSYGYTF. The CDR3 DNA reads as TGTGCCAGCAGTCCATCAAAAGGAGGGGGGGGATCCTATGGCTACACCTTC.

The chain links TRBV5-8 to TRBJ1-2, with 7 nucleotides matching TRBD1. V shed 0 bases, J shed 4 bases, and the junction held 6 bases outside the gene matches. CDR3 size: 15 residues. Germline V gene data show CDR1 as SGHTS and CDR2 as YDEGEE. DNA of the CDR3: TGTGCCAGCAGCTTGGGTCCCGGGACAGTCTATGGCTACACCTTC. Amino acid sequence: CASSLGPGTVYGYTF.

This clone was detected only once. The chain links TRBV18 to TRBJ2-7, with D possibly matching TRBD2 (5 bases). The CDR3 length is 15 residues. Germline CDR1 is KGHSH and CDR2 is LQKENI. V was clipped by 2 bases and J by 1 base, with 12 bases between them. The CDR3 DNA reads TGTGCCAGCTCACCAGGAGGCGGGTCATCCTACGAGCAGTACTTC. Translation gives CASSPGGGSSYEQYF.

The rearrangement uses TRBV29-1 and TRBJ2-1; 10 positions agree with TRBD1. There are 13 residues in the CDR3. J gave up 8 bases and V 2 bases, and 3 bases lay outside the gene matches. CDR1 is SQVTM and CDR2 is ANQGSEA in the germline V gene. The CDR3 DNA is TGCAGCGTTGAAAAAGGACAGGGGGATGAGCAGTTCTTC. It codes for CSVEKGQGDEQFF.

The chain couples TRBV6-1 to TRBJ2-5; TRBD2 matches 7 bases. The V gene end was trimmed by 6 bases and the J gene end by 2 bases; junction bases not matched to a gene: 3. The CDR3 sequence is 13 residues long. The V gene's germline CDR1 is MNHNS and CDR2 SASEGT. The CDR3: CASRGRVQETQYF. Written as DNA, the CDR3 is TGTGCCAGCAGGGGGAGGGTACAAGAGACCCAGTACTTC.

The rearrangement joins TRBV5-1 to TRBJ2-1; 7 bases are shared with TRBD2. Germline CDR1 and CDR2: SGHRS and YFSETQ. The junction had 9 bases not matched to a gene; V was cut back by 4 bases and J by 8 bases. The CDR3 contains 14 residues. DNA of the CDR3: TGCGCCAGCAGCCCGCGGACTAGTGGGGATGAGCAGTTCTTC. Amino acid sequence: CASSPRTSGDEQFF.

The gene calls are TRBV5-5 and TRBJ2-5; tentative D call: TRBD1 (5 bases). The V gene lost 0 bases and the J gene lost 2 bases, with 14 bases spanning the gap. Germline-derived CDR1 and CDR2 are SGHKS and YYEKEE (reference sequence). This CDR3 is built from 16 residues. The CDR3 DNA follows: TGTGCCAGCAGCTTGGATACGTCAGGACATCAAGAGACCCAGTACTTC. It encodes CASSLDTSGHQETQYF.

This rearrangement joins TRBV5-1 to TRBJ2-2; 8 bases match TRBD1. The J segment lost 6 bases and the V segment lost 4 bases, leaving 17 bases of the junction unmatched. The CDR3 sequence is 18 residues long. The germline V gene encodes CDR1 SGHRS and CDR2 YFSETQ. CDR3 bases: TGCGCCAGCAGCCCCCGAGGACAGGGTCGGAGGGTCCCCGGGGAGCTGTTTTTT. Encoded protein: CASSPRGQGRRVPGELFF.

Here the CDR3 reads CASSESDRGPHEQYF. The CDR3 region has the DNA TGCGCCAGCAGTGAGTCCGACAGGGGGCCCCACGAGCAGTACTTC. The V and J genes are TRBV10-1 and TRBJ2-7; 10 bases line up with TRBD1. Germline V gene sequence: CDR1 WNHNN, CDR2 SYGVQD (reference sequence). The CDR3 consists of 15 residues. V lost 0 bases to trimming and J lost 5 bases; unmatched junction nucleotides: 4.

V and J are TRBV6-1 and TRBJ2-7; 8 nucleotides match TRBD1. The germline V gene has CDR1 MNHNS and CDR2 SASEGT. This CDR3 has 15 residues. Trimming at V came to 6 bases and at J to 6 bases, leaving 13 bases not matched to a gene. CDR3 amino acids: CASSAIRGPLGEQYF. Here the CDR3 DNA reads TGTGCCAGCAGCGCTATCAGGGGGCCGTTAGGCGAGCAGTACTTC.

This rearrangement joins TRBV6-5 to TRBJ1-3, with unresolved D. The CDR3 runs to 14 residues. Trimming cost V 6 bases and J 4 bases, with 13 bases left between them. Germline V lookup: CDR1 MNHEY, CDR2 SVGAGI. CDR3 bases: TGTGCCAGCAGCTGGGGAGGCCCCGGAAACACCATATATTTT. Encoded protein: CASSWGGPGNTIYF.

The table lists this clone with a count of one. The chain has TRBV9 and TRBJ2-1, with 9 nucleotides matching TRBD1. The CDR3 is made up of 15 amino acids. CDR1 is SGDLS and CDR2 is YYNGEE in the germline V gene. The junction had 5 bases not matched to a gene; V was cut back by 4 bases and J by 3 bases. For the CDR3, the DNA is TGTGCCAGCAGCTCCGGGACAGGGATCTACAATGAGCAGTTCTTC. Translated: CASSSGTGIYNEQFF.